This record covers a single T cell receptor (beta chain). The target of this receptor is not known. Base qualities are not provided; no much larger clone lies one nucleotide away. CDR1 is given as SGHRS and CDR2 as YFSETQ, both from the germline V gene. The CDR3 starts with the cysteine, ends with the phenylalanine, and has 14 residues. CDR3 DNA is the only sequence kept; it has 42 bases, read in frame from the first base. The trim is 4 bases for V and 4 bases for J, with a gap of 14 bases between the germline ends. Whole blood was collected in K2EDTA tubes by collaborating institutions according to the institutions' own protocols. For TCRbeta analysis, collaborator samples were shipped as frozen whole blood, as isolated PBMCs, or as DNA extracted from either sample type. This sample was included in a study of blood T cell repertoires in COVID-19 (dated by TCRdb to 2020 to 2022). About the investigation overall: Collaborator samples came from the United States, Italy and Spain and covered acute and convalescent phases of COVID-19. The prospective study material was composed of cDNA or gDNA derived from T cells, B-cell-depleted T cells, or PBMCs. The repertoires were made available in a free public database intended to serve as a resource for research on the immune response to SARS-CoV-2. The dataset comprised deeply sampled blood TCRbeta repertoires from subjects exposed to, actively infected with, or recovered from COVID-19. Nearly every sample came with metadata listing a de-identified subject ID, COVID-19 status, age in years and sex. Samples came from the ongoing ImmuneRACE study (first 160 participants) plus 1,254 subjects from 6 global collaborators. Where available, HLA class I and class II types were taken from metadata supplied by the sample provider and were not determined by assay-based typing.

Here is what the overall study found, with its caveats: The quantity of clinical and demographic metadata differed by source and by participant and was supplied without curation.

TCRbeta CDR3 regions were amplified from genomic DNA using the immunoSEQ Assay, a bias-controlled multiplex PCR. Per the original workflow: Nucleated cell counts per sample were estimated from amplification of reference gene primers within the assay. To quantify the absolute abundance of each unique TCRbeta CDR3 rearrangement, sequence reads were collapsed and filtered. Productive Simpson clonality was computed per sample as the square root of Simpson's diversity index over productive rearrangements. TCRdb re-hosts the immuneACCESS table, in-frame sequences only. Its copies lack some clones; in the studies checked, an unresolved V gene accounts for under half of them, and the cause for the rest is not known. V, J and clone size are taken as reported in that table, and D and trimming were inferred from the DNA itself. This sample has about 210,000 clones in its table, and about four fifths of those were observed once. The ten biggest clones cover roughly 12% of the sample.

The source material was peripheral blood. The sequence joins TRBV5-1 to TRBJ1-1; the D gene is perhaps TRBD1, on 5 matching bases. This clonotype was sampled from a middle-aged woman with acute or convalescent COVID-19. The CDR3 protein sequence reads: CASSPQGLGTEAFF. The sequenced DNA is TGCGCCAGCAGCCCGCAGGGACTCGGCACTGAAGCTTTCTTT.